This T cell receptor (beta chain) was obtained from a study of beta chain features in type 1 diabetes. Findings and limits, study-wide: All four CD4+ subsets of Type 1 diabetes patients contained TCRB CDR3s that were moderately but significantly shorter. Using cDNA template may skew counts toward highly expressing activated cells.

There are 16 residues in the CDR3. V lost 5 bases, J lost 0 bases, and 8 bases stayed unmatched. Germline CDR1 and CDR2: SEHNR and FQNEAQ (reference sequence). As to this clone: Its cognate antigen is unknown.

Central memory, naive, regulatory and stem cell-like memory CD4+ cells were sorted by CD45RO/CCR7/CD25/CD127/CD95/CD27. Isolated RNA was reverse transcribed in full, so expressed TCRB transcripts were sequenced. Assay: immunoSEQ multiplex PCR; the TCRdb copy retains only in-frame clones and omits some. Of about 320,000 clones detected, around 15% appear once; the ten largest clones hold more than 6.5%. The V and J genes are TRBV7-9 and TRBJ1-2; 8 bases line up with TRBD1. The receptor was derived from a man under 40 in good health. Sequenced input: central memory CD4+ T cells from blood. The CDR3 protein is CASSDVRDRSNYGYTF. Here the CDR3 DNA reads TGTGCCAGCAGCGACGTCCGGGACAGGTCTAACTATGGCTACACCTTC.